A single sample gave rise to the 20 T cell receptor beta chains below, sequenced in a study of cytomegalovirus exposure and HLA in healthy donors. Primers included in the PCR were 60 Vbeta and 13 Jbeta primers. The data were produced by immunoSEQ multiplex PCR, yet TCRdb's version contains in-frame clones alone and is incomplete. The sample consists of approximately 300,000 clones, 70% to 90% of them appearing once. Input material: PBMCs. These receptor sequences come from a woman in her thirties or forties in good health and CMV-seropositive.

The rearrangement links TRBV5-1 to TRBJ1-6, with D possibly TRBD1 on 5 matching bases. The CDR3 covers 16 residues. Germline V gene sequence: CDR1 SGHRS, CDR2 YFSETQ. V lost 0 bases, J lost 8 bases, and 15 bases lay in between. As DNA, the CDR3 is TGCGCCAGCAGCTTGGCCGGGGGTAGGTTTGATTCACCCCTCCACTTT. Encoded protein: CASSLAGGRFDSPLHF.

The CDR3 region has the DNA TGTGCCAGCAGCTTAGTATCCGGGAACACTGAAGCTTTCTTT. Its translation is CASSLVSGNTEAFF. This chain links TRBV7-2 with TRBJ1-1; D gene ambiguous. Germline CDR1 reads SGHTA; CDR2 reads FQGNSA. CDR3 size: 14 residues. V lost 1 base to trimming and J lost 1 base, with 7 bases between them.

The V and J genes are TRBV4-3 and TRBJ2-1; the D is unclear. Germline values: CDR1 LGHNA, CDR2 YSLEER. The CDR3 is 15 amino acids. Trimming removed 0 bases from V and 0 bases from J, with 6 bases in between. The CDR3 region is CASSQEAYSYNEQFF. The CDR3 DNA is TGCGCCAGCAGCCAAGAGGCATACTCCTACAATGAGCAGTTCTTC.

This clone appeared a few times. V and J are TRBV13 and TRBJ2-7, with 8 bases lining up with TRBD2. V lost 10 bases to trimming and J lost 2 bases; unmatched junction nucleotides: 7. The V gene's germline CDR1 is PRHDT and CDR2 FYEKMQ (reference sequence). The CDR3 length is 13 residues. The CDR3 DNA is TGTGCCACCGTTACTAGCGGAGCCTACGAGCAGTACTTC. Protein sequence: CATVTSGAYEQYF.

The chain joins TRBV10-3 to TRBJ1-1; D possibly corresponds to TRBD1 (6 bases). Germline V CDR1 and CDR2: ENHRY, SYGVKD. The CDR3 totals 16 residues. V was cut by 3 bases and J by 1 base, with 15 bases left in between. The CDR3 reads CAISEAPRDKNTEAFF. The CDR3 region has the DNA TGTGCCATCAGTGAAGCACCCCGGGACAAGAACACTGAAGCTTTCTTT.

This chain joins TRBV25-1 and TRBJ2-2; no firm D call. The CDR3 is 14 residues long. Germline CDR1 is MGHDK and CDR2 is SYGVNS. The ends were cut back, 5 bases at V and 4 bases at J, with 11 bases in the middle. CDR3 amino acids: CASSSVSGTGELFF. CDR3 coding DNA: TGTGCCAGCAGTTCCGTGTCGGGCACCGGGGAGCTGTTTTTT. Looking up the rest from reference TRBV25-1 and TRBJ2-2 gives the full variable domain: EADIYQTPRYLVIGTGKKITLECSQTMGHDKMYWYQQDPGMELHLIHYSYGVNSTEKGDLSSESTVSRIRTEHFPLTLESARPSHTSQYLCASSSVSGTGELFFGEGSRLTVL.

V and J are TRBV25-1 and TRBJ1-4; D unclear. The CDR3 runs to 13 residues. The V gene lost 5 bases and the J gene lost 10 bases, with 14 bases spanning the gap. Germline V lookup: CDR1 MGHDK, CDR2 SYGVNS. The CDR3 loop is CASSPTAVVKLFF. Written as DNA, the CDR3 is TGTGCCAGCAGTCCAACAGCGGTAGTAAAACTGTTTTTT.

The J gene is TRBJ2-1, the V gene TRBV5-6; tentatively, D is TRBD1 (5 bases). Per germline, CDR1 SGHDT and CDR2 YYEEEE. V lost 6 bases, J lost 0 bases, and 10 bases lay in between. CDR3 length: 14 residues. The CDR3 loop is CASIRVPSYNEQFF. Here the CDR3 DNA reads TGTGCCAGCATCAGGGTACCCTCCTACAATGAGCAGTTCTTC. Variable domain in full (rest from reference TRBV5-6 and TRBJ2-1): DAGVTQSPTHLIKTRGQQVTLRCSPKSGHDTVSWYQQALGQGPQFIFQYYEEEERQRGNFPDRFSGHQFPNYSSELNVNALLLGDSALYLCASIRVPSYNEQFFGPGTRLTVL.

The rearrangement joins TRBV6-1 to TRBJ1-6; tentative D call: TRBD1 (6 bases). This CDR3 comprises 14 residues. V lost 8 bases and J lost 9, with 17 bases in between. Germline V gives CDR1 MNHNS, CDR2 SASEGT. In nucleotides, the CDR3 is TGTGCCAGCGGAGTTGAGGGGGGGATTTCACCCCTCCACTTT. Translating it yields CASGVEGGISPLHF.

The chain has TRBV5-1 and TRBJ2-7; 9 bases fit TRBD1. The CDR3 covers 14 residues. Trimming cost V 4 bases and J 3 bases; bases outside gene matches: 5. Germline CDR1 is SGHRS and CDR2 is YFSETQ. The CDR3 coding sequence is TGCGCCAGCAGCCTAGGGACAGGGAACTACGAGCAGTACTTC. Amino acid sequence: CASSLGTGNYEQYF.

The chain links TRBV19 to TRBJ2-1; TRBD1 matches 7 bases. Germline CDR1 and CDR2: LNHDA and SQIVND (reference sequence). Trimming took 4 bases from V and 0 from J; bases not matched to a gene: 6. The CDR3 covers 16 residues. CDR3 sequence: CASSTQTGSSYNEQFF. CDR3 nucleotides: TGTGCCAGTAGTACCCAGACAGGGAGCTCCTACAATGAGCAGTTCTTC.

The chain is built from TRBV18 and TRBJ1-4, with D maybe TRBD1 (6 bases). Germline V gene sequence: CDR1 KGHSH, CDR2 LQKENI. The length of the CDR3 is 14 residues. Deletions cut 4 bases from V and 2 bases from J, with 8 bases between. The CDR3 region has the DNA TGTGCCAGCTCACTCCAGGGGACTAATGAAAAACTGTTTTTT. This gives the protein CASSLQGTNEKLFF.

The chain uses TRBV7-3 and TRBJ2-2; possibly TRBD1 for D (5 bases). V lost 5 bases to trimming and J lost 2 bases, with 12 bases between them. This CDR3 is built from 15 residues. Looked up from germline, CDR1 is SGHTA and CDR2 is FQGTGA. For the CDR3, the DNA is TGTGCCAGCAGCCCGAACAGGCCCAACACCGGGGAGCTGTTTTTT. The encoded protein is CASSPNRPNTGELFF. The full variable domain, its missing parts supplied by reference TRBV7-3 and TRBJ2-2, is GAGVSQTPSNKVTEKGKYVELRCDPISGHTALYWYRQSLGQGPEFLIYFQGTGAADDSGLPNDRFFAVRPEGSVSTLKIQRTERGDSAVYLCASSPNRPNTGELFFGEGSRLTVL.

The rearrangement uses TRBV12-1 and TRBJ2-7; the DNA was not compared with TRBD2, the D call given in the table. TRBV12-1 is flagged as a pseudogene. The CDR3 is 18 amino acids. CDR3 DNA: TGTGCCAGCAGATCCACCGGGACTAGCGGGAGTAGATCCTACGAGCAGTACTTC. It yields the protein CASRSTGTSGSRSYEQYF.

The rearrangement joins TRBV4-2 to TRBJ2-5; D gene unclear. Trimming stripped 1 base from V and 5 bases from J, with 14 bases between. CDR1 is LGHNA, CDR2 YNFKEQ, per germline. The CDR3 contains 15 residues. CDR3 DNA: TGTGCCAGCAGCCAAGTACCGGCTCCCGGGGAGACCCAGTACTTC. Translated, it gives CASSQVPAPGETQYF.

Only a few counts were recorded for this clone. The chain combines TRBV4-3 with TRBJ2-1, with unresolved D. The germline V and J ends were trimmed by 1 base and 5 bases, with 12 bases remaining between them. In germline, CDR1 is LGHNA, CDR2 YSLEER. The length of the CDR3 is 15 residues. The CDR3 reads CASSQGVIGDNEQFF. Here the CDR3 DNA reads TGCGCCAGCAGCCAAGGGGTAATAGGAGACAATGAGCAGTTCTTC.

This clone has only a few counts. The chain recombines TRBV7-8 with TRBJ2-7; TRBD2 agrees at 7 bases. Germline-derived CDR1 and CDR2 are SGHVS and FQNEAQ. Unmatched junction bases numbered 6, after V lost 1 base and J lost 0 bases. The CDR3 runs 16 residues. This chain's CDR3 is CASSLGAGVSSYEQYF. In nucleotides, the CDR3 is TGTGCCAGCAGCTTAGGTGCGGGAGTGTCCTCCTACGAGCAGTACTTC.

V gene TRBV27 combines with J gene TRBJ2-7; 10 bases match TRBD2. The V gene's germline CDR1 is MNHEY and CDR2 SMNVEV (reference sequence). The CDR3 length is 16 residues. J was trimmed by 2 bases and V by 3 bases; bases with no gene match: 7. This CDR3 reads CASSLTSGPTTYEQYF. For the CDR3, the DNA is TGTGCCAGCAGTTTGACTAGCGGGCCGACCACCTACGAGCAGTACTTC.

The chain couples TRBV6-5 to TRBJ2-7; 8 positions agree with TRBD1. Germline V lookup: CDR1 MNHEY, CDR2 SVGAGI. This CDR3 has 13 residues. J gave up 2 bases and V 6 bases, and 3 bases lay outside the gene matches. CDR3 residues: CASRMGQAYEQYF. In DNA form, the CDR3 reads TGTGCCAGCAGGATGGGACAGGCCTACGAGCAGTACTTC.

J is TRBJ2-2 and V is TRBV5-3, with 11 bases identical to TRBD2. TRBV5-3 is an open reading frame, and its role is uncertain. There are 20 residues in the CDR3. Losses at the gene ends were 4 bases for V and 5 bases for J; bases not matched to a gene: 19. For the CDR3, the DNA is TGTGCCAGAAGCCCGGCTGGGGCTAGCGGGAGGTTACCGGGTACCGGGGAGCTGTTTTTT. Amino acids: CARSPAGASGRLPGTGELFF.